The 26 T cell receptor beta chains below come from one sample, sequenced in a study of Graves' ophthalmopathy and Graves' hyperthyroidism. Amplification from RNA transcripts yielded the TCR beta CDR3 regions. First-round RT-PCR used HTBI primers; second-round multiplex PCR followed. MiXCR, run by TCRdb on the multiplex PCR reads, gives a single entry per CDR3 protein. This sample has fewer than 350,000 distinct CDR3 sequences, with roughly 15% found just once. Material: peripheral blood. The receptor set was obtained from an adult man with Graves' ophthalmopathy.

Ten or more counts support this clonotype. The CDR3 reads CASTLAAGTGYGYTF. In nucleotides, the CDR3 is TGTGCCAGCACCTTAGCGGCCGGGACCGGCTATGGCTACACCTTC. V and J are TRBV3-1 and TRBJ1-2; tentatively, D is TRBD1 (5 bases). Germline V gene data show CDR1 as LGHDT and CDR2 as YNNKEL (reference sequence). This CDR3 region has 15 residues. With 7 bases removed from V and 4 bases from J, the gap between germline ends came to 19 bases.

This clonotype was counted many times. CDR3 amino acids: CASIRQGINTEAFF. In DNA, the CDR3 is TGTGCCAGCATACGACAGGGGATCAACACTGAAGCTTTCTTT. The chain is built from TRBV7-2 and TRBJ1-1; 8 bases are a match to TRBD1. The V gene's germline CDR1 is SGHTA and CDR2 FQGNSA. This CDR3 region has 14 residues. V lost 7 bases and J lost 2; bases outside the gene matches: 6.

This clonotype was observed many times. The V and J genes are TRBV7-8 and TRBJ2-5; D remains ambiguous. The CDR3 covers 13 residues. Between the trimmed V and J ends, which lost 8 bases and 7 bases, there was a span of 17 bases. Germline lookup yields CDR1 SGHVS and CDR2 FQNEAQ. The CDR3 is CASAYQAVGTQYF. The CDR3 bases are TGTGCCAGCGCGTACCAGGCCGTTGGGACCCAGTACTTC.

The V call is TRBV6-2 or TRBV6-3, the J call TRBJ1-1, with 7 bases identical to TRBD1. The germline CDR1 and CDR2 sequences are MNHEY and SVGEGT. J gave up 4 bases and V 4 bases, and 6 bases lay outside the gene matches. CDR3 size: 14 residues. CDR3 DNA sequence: TGTGCCAGCAGTTTAAAGGGGGCGACCACTGAAGCTTTCTTT. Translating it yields CASSLKGATTEAFF.

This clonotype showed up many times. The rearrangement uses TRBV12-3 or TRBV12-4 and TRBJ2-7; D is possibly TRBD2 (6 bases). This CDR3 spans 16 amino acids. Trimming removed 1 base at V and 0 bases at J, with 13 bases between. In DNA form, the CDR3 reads TGTGCCAGCAGTTTAGAGGTCGGGGGATACTCCTACGAGCAGTACTTC. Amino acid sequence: CASSLEVGGYSYEQYF.

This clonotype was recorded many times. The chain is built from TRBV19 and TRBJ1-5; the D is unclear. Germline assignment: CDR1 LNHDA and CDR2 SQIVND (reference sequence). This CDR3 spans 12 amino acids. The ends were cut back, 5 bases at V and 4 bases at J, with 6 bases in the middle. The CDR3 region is CASSWRNQPQHF. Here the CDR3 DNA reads TGTGCCAGTAGTTGGCGAAATCAGCCCCAGCATTTT.

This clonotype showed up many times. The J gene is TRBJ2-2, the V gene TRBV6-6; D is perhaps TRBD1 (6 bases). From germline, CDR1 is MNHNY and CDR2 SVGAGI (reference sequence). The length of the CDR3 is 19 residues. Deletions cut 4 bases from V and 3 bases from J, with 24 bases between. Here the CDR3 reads CASSSYRELNNGYTGELFF. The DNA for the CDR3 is TGTGCCAGCAGTTCATACAGGGAGTTAAATAATGGGTACACCGGGGAGCTGTTTTTT.

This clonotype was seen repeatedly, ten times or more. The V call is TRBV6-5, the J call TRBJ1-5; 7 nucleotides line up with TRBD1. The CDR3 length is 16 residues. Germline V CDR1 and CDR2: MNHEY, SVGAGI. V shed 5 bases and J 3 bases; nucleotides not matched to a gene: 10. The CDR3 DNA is TGTGCCAGCAGTCACAGGGGAGGAGGGCTCAATCAGCCCCAGCATTTT. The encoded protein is CASSHRGGGLNQPQHF.

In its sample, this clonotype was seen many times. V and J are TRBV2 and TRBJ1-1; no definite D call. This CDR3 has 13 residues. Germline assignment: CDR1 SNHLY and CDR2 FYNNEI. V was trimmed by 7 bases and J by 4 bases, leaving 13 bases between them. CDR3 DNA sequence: TGTGCCAGCATCGGAGGGCGGGGCACTGAAGCTTTCTTT. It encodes CASIGGRGTEAFF. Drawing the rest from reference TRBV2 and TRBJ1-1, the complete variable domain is EPEVTQTPSHQVTQMGQEVILRCVPISNHLYFYWYRQILGQKVEFLVSFYNNEISEKSEIFDDQFSVERPDGSNFTLKIRSTKLEDSAMYFCASIGGRGTEAFFGQGTRLTVV.

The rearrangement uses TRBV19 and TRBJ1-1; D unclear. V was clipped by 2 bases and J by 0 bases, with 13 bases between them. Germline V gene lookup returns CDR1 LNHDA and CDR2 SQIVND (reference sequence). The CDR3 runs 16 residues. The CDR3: CASSIREMAMNTEAFF. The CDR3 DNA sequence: TGTGCCAGTAGTATACGAGAGATGGCAATGAACACTGAAGCTTTCTTT.

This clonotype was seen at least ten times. The CDR3 region is CASSKPKTGGDYNSPLHF. The CDR3 bases are TGTGCCAGCAGTAAACCCAAGACAGGGGGCGACTATAATTCACCCCTCCACTTT. The V call is TRBV6-2 or TRBV6-3, the J call TRBJ1-6; TRBD1 agrees at 10 bases. Germline CDR1 and CDR2: MNHEY and SVGEGT. The V and J ends lost 5 bases and 3 bases, in that order; junction bases with no gene match: 10. The CDR3 is 18 residues long.

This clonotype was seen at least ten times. CDR3 nucleotides: TGTGCCAGCAGTAAGGGAGTAGCGCCCGAGGGAGAGACCCAGTACTTC. Its translation: CASSKGVAPEGETQYF. The gene calls are TRBV12-3 or TRBV12-4 and TRBJ2-5, with D possibly being TRBD2 (5 bases). The CDR3 has 16 amino acids. Deletions cut 5 bases from V and 4 bases from J, with 20 bases between.

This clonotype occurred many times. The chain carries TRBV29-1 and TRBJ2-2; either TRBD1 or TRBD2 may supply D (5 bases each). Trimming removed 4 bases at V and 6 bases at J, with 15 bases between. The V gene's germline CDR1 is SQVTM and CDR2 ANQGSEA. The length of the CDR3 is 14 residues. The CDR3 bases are TGCAGCGTTGTTTCTGGGGGATCCGCCGGGGAGCTGTTTTTT. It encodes CSVVSGGSAGELFF.

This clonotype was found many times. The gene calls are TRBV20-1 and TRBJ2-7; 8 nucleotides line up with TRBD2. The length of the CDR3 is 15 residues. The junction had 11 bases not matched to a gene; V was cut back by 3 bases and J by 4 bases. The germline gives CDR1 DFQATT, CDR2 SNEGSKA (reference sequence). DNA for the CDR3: TGCAGTGCTAGGGGGGGTAGCGGGAACACTTACGAGCAGTACTTC. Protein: CSARGGSGNTYEQYF.

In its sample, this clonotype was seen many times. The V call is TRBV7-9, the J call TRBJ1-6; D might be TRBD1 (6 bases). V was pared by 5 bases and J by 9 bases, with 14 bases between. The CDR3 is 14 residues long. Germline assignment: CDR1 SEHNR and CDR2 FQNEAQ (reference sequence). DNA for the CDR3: TGTGCCAGCAGCCCCGCCGGGACATCTTCACCCCTCCACTTT. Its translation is CASSPAGTSSPLHF.

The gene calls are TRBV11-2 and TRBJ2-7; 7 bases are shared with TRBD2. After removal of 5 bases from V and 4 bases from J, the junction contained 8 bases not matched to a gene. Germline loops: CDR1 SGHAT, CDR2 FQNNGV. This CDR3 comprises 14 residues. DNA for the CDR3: TGTGCCAGCAGCACCGTGGGGGGGGGTTACGAGCAGTACTTC. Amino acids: CASSTVGGGYEQYF. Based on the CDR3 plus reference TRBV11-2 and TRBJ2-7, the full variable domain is EAGVAQSPRYKIIEKRQSVAFWCNPISGHATLYWYQQILGQGPKLLIQFQNNGVVDDSQLPKDRFSAERLKGVDSTLKIQPAKLEDSAVYLCASSTVGGGYEQYFGPGTRLTVT.

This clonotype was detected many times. This CDR3 is CASSFDSSRSYGYTF. DNA of the CDR3: TGCGCCAGCAGCTTTGACAGTTCTCGATCCTATGGCTACACCTTC. The gene calls are TRBV5-1 and TRBJ1-2; tentative D call: TRBD1 (5 bases). Germline CDR1 SGHRS, CDR2 YFSETQ. CDR3 length equals 15 residues. V dropped 2 bases and J dropped 4 bases, with 15 bases sitting between them.

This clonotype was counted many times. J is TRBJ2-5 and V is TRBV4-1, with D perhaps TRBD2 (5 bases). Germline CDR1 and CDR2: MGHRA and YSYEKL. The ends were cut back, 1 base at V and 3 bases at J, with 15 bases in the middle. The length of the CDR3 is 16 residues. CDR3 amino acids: CASSQGSRGSKETQYF. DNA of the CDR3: TGCGCCAGCAGCCAAGGGAGCCGGGGATCGAAAGAGACCCAGTACTTC.

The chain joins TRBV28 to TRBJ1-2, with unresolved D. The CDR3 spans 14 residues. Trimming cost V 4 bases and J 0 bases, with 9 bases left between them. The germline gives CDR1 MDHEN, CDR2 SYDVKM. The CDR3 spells CASSSGSSNYGYTF. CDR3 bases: TGTGCCAGCAGTTCGGGATCCTCTAACTATGGCTACACCTTC.

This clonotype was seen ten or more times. DNA for the CDR3: TGTGCCAGCAGCTTAGACCCTAGCGGCCCCTACGAGCAGTACTTC. As protein: CASSLDPSGPYEQYF. The chain carries TRBV11-2 and TRBJ2-7; 7 bases match TRBD2. This CDR3 region has 15 residues. Germline values: CDR1 SGHAT, CDR2 FQNNGV. With 0 bases clipped from V and 2 bases from J, the junction kept 4 bases outside the gene matches.

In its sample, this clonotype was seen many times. CDR3 coding DNA: TGTGCCATCAGTGATTTGGGGGGGGGCTCCGAGCAGTACTTC. Protein: CAISDLGGGSEQYF. This chain joins TRBV10-3 and TRBJ2-7, with TRBD2 as a possible D gene (7 bases). The V and J ends lost 3 bases and 6 bases respectively, with 15 bases between them. Per the germline V gene, CDR1 is ENHRY and CDR2 is SYGVKD. This CDR3 spans 14 amino acids.

The CDR3 DNA reads as TGTGCCAGCACCAGACAGGGTGGCACTGAAGCTTTCTTT. Its protein product is CASTRQGGTEAFF. The chain has TRBV28 and TRBJ1-1; 7 bases agree with TRBD1. CDR3 length: 13 residues. J lost 4 bases, V lost 7 bases, and 6 bases had no gene match. In germline, CDR1 is MDHEN, CDR2 SYDVKM.

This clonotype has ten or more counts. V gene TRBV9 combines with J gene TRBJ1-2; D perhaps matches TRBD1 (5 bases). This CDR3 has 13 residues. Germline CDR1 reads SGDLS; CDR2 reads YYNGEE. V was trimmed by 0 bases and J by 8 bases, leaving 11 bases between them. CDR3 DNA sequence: TGTGCCAGCAGCGTAGATGGGGCTGTCGGCTACACCTTC. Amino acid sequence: CASSVDGAVGYTF.

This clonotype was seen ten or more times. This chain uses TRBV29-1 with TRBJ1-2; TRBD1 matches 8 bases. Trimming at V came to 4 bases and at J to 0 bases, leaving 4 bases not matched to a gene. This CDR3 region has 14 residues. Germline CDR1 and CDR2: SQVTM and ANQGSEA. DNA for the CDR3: TGCAGCGTTGTAGGGACAGGAGCTAACTATGGCTACACCTTC. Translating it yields CSVVGTGANYGYTF.

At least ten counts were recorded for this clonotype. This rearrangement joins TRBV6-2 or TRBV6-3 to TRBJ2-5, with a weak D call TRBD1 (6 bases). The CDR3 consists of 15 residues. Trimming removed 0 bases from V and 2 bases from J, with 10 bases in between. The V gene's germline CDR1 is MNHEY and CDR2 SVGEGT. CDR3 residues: CASSYSTGTQETQYF. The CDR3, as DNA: TGTGCCAGCAGTTACTCGACAGGCACTCAAGAGACCCAGTACTTC.

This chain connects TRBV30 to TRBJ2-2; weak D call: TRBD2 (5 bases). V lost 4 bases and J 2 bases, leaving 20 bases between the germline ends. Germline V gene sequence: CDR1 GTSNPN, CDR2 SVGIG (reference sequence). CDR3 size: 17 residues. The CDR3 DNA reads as TGTGCCTGGATACCCAGCTTATCGGGGTTCAACACCGGGGAGCTGTTTTTT. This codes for CAWIPSLSGFNTGELFF.